This T cell receptor (beta chain) was recorded in a study of long-term antiretroviral therapy in people with HIV. Study-level points and caveats: Clones that had undergone expansion before ART dominated the repertoire at all time points. Blood draws took place between about 2003 and 2017 and possibly involved older ART regimens. Participants lacked recorded data on ART adherence, viral resistance or therapy changes.

Each HIV participant was treated in the United States. V was cut by 0 bases and J by 4 bases, with 7 bases left in between. The CDR3 contains 15 residues. Germline V lookup: CDR1 SEHNR, CDR2 FQNEAQ (reference sequence). Survey-level resolution applied to immunoSEQ assay v3.0. This table comes from immunoSEQ multiplex PCR, and its TCRdb copy is limited to in-frame clones, with some not included. The sample contains approximately 20,000 clones, around four fifths of which appear only once. This clone turned up a few times. Its antigen remains unidentified. This sequence was found in a man younger than 30 with HIV. The V gene is TRBV7-9, the J gene TRBJ2-6; maybe TRBD1 (5 bases). The sample here was unsorted PBMCs, taken roughly 4 years after starting antiretroviral therapy. CDR3 loop: CASSLAGVGANVLTF. CDR3 bases: TGTGCCAGCAGCTTAGCAGGGGTCGGGGCCAACGTCCTGACTTTC.